This T cell receptor beta chain was sequenced for a study of cytomegalovirus exposure and HLA in healthy donors. Study details: Of 300 to 500 genotyped donors, 81% grouped in the Caucasian-associated ancestry cluster. Study findings and constraints: Earlier results showed most TCR beta V segments being productive about 87% or about 30% of the time. Of the V segments, some could not be distinguished, including TRBV6-2 and TRBV6-3, and were excluded.

Healthy bone marrow donors made up the donors. Comment on this clone: Its specificity is unknown.

Researchers ran the PCR with 60 Vbeta and 13 Jbeta primers. Produced via immunoSEQ multiplex PCR; TCRdb's table is partial and in-frame only. The table includes more than 80,000 clones, about four fifths detected once. The CDR3 contains 15 residues. Trimming cost V 1 base and J 0 bases, with 4 bases left between them. Germline CDR1 and CDR2: KGHSH and LQKENI. The chain carries TRBV18 and TRBJ2-6; no clear D gene. The sequence was collected from a female donor in good health and CMV-seropositive. The source material was PBMCs. Here the CDR3 reads CASSPLYSGANVLTF. For the CDR3, the DNA is TGTGCCAGCTCACCACTGTACTCTGGGGCCAACGTCCTGACTTTC.